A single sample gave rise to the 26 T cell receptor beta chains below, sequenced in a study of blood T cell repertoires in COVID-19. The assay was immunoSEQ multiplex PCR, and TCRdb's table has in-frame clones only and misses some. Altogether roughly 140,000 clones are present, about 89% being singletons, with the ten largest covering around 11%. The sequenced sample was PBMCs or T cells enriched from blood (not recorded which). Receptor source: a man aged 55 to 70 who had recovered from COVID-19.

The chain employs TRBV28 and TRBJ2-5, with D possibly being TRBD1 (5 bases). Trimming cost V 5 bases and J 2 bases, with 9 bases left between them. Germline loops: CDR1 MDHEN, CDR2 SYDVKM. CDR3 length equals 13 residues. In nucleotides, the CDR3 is TGTGCCAGCAGTAGGACAATTCAAGAGACCCAGTACTTC. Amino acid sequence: CASSRTIQETQYF.

The CDR3 coding sequence is TGTGCCAGTAGTTCTGGGGCCGAGCAGTACTTC. Its protein product is CASSSGAEQYF. The chain combines TRBV19 with TRBJ2-7, with D perhaps matching TRBD1 (5 bases). The V gene's germline CDR1 is LNHDA and CDR2 SQIVND (reference sequence). This CDR3 is 11 amino acids long. The V gene lost 5 bases and the J gene lost 6 bases, with 8 bases spanning the gap.

The CDR3, as DNA: TGTGCCAGCAGCTTTCAATCCGGGGCCAACGTCCTGACTTTC. Amino acid sequence: CASSFQSGANVLTF. V is TRBV7-8 and J is TRBJ2-6; D is undetermined. Trimming shortened V by 3 bases and J by 4 bases, and 7 bases separated the two germline ends. The CDR3 runs to 14 residues. From germline, CDR1 is SGHVS and CDR2 FQNEAQ.

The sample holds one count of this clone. The CDR3 sequence is CASSLGARTVVHEQFF. CDR3 nucleotides: TGTGCCAGCAGCTTAGGTGCAAGGACAGTGGTACATGAGCAGTTCTTC. V usage is TRBV7-8 and J usage is TRBJ2-1; a possible D gene is TRBD1 (6 bases). Trimming cost V 1 base and J 8 bases, with 18 bases left between them. CDR3 size: 16 residues. Germline V gives CDR1 SGHVS, CDR2 FQNEAQ.

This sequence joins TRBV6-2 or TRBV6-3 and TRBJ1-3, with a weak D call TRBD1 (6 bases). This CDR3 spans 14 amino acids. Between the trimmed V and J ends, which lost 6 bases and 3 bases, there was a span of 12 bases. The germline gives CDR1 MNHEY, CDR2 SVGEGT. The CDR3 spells CASSPRQVGNTIYF. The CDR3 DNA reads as TGTGCCAGCAGCCCCAGACAGGTTGGAAACACCATATATTTT.

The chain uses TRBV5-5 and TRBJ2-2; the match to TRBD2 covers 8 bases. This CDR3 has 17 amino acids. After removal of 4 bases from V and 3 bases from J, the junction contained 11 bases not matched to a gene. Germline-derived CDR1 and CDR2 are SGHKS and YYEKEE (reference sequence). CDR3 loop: CASSPGTSLFYTGELFF. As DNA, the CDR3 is TGTGCCAGCAGCCCGGGGACTAGTTTGTTTTACACCGGGGAGCTGTTTTTT.

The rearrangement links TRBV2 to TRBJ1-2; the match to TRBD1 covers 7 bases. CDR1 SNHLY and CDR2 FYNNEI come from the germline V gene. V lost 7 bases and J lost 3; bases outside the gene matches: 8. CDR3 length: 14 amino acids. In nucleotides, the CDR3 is TGTGCCAGCAACGAAGACAGGGTGGACTATGGCTACACCTTC. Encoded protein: CASNEDRVDYGYTF. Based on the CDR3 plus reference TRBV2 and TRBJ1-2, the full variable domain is EPEVTQTPSHQVTQMGQEVILRCVPISNHLYFYWYRQILGQKVEFLVSFYNNEISEKSEIFDDQFSVERPDGSNFTLKIRSTKLEDSAMYFCASNEDRVDYGYTFGSGTRLTVV.

The CDR3 DNA sequence: TGTGCCAGCAGCCCTCCGTCAGGACTAGCGGGAACCTACGAGCAGTACTTC. Its protein is CASSPPSGLAGTYEQYF. The genes are TRBV4-2 and TRBJ2-7; 12 nucleotides line up with TRBD2. The germline V gene encodes CDR1 LGHNA and CDR2 YNFKEQ. This CDR3 comprises 17 residues. V dropped 4 bases and J dropped 2; count of bases not matched to a gene: 9.

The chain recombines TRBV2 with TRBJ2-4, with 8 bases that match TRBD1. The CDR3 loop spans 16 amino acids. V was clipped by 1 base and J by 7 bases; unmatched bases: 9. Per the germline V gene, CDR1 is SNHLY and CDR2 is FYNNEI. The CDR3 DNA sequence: TGTGCCAGCAGTGAAGGGGACAGGTTAATGGGGAACATTCAGTACTTC. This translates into CASSEGDRLMGNIQYF.

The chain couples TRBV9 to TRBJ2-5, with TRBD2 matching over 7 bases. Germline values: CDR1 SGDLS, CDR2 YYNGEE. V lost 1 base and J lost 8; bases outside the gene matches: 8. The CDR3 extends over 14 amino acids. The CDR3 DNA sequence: TGTGCCAGCAGCGTACGGGGGGACCTTCGCACCCAGTACTTC. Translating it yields CASSVRGDLRTQYF.

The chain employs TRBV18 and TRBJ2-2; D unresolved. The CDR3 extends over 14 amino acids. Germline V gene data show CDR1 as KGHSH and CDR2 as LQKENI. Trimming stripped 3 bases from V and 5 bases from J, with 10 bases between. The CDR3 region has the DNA TGTGCCAGCTCACCCGCGACACGTACCGGGGAGCTGTTTTTT. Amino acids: CASSPATRTGELFF. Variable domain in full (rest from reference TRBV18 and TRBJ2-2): NAGVMQNPRHLVRRRGQEARLRCSPMKGHSHVYWYRQLPEEGLKFMVYLQKENIIDESGMPKERFSAEFPKEGPSILRIQQVVRGDSAAYFCASSPATRTGELFFGEGSRLTVL.

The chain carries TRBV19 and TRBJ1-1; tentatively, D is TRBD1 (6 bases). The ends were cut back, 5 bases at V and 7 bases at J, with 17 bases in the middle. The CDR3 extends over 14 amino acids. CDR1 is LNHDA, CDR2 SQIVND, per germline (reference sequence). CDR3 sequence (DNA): TGTGCCAGTAGTCCGCAGGGGAGGGGGAATGAAGCTTTCTTT. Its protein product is CASSPQGRGNEAFF.

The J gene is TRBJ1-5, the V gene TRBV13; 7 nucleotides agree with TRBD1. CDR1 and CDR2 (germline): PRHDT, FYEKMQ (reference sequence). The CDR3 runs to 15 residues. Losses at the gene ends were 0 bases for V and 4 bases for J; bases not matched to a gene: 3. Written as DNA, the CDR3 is TGTGCCAGCAGCTTAGGCAGGGGGGAAAATCAGCCCCAGCATTTT. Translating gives CASSLGRGENQPQHF.

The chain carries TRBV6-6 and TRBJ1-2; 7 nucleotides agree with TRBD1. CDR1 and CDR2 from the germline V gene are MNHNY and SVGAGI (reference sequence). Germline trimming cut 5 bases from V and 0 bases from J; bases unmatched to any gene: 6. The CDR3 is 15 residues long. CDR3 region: CASSGQVQANYGYTF. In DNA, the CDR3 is TGTGCCAGCAGTGGACAGGTTCAAGCTAACTATGGCTACACCTTC.

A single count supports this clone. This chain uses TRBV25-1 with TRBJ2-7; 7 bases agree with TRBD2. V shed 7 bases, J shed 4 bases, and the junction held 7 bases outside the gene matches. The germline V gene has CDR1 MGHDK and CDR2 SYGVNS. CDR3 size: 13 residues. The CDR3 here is CASNRGEGYEQYF. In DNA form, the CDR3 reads TGTGCCAGCAATCGAGGGGAGGGATACGAGCAGTACTTC.

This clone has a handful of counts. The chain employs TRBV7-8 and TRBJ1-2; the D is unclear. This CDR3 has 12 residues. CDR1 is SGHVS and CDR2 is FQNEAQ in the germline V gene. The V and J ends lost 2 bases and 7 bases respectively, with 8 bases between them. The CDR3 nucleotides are TGTGCCAGCAGCTTAAGCGGGTCTGGCTACACCTTC. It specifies CASSLSGSGYTF.

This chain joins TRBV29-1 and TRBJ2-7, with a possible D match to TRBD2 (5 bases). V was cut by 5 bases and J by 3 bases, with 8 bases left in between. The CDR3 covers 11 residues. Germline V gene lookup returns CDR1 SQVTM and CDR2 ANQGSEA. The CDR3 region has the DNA TGCAGCGTTTCGGGGTTCTACGAGCAGTACTTC. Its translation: CSVSGFYEQYF.

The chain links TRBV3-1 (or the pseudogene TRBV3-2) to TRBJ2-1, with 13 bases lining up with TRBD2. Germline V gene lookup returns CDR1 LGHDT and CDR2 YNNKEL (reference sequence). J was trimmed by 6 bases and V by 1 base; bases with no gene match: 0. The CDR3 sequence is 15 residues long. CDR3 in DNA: TGTGCCAGCAGCCAAGGGACTAGCGGGGGCAATGAGCAGTTCTTC. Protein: CASSQGTSGGNEQFF.

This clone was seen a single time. The CDR3: CASSQGQFNQPQHF. In DNA form, the CDR3 reads TGTGCCAGCAGCCAAGGACAGTTCAATCAGCCCCAGCATTTT. V gene TRBV7-9 combines with J gene TRBJ1-5; weak D call: TRBD1 (6 bases). V shed 5 bases and J shed 3 bases, with 11 bases lying between them. Germline CDR1 and CDR2: SEHNR and FQNEAQ (reference sequence). The CDR3 totals 14 residues.

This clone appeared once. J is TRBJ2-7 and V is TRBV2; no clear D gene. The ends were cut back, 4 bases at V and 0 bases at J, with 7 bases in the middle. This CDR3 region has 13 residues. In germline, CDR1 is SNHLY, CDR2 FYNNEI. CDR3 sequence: CASSADISYEQYF. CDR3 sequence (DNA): TGTGCCAGCAGTGCAGACATCTCCTACGAGCAGTACTTC.

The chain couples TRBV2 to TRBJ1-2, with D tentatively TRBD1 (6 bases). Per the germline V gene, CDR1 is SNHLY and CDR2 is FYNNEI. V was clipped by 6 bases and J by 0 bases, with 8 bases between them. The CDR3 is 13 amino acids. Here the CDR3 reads CASRRDTNYGYTF. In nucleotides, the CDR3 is TGTGCCAGCAGGAGGGACACTAACTATGGCTACACCTTC.

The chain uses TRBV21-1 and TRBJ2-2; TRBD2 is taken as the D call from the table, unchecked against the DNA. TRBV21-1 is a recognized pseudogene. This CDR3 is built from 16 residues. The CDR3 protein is CASSKAEGNYTGELFF. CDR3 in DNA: TGTGCCAGCAGCAAAGCGGAGGGCAATTACACCGGGGAGCTGTTTTTT.

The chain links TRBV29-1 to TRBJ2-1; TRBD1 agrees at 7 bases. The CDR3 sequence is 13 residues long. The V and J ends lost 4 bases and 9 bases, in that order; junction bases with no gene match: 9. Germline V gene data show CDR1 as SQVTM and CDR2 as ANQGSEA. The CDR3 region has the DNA TGCAGCGTTGTAGGGGGACAGAGGAGTGAGCAGTTCTTC. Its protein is CSVVGGQRSEQFF.

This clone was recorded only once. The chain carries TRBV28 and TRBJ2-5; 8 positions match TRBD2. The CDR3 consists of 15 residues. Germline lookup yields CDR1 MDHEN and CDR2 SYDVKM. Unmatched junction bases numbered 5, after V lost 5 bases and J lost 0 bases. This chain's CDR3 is CASSASGGNQETQYF. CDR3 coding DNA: TGTGCCAGCAGTGCCAGCGGGGGAAACCAAGAGACCCAGTACTTC.

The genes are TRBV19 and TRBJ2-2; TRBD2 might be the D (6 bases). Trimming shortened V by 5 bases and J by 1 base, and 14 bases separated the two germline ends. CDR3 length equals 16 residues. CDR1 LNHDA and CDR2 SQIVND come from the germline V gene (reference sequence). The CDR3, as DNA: TGTGCCAGTAGTCCGCGGGGACTGAAGAACACCGGGGAGCTGTTTTTT. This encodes CASSPRGLKNTGELFF.

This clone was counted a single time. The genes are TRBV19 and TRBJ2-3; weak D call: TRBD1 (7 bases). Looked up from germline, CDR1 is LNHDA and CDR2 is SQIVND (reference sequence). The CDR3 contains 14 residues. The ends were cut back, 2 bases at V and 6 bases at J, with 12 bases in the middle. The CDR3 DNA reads TGTGCCAGTAGTATACGAGCAGGGGGGGATACGCAGTATTTT. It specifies CASSIRAGGDTQYF. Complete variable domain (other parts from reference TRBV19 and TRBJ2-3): DGGITQSPKYLFRKEGQNVTLSCEQNLNHDAMYWYRQDPGQGLRLIYYSQIVNDFQKGDIAEGYSVSREKKESFPLTVTSAQKNPTAFYLCASSIRAGGDTQYFGPGTRLTVL.